The present T cell receptor (beta chain) was sequenced within a study of blood T cell repertoires in COVID-19. Study-wide background: Samples taken during acute and convalescent COVID-19 were collected in the United States, Italy and Spain. The analysed material was cDNA or gDNA that came from T cells, B-cell-depleted T cells, or PBMCs.

The CDR3 is 12 residues long. CDR1 and CDR2 from the germline V gene are MNHEY and SVGEGT. Trimming cost V 2 bases and J 3 bases, with 5 bases left between them. In the study's own analysis: How many nucleated cells were present was estimated from reference gene primer amplification. Produced via immunoSEQ multiplex PCR; TCRdb's table is partial and in-frame only. V, J and clone size are taken as reported in that table, and D and trimming were inferred from the DNA itself. The repertoire holds 40,000 to 60,000 clones, with 86% as singletons. Sample: peripheral blood. This sequence was found in a human donor in a cohort sampled during active COVID-19. This rearrangement joins TRBV6-2 or TRBV6-3 to TRBJ2-7; D call uncertain. CDR3 in DNA: TGTGCCAGCAGTTACCTTGTCTACGAGCAGTACTTC. It specifies CASSYLVYEQYF.